This TCR beta chain derives from a study of cytomegalovirus exposure and HLA in healthy donors (dated by TCRdb to 2017 to 2019). Study-level background: In an earlier analysis of approximately 640 of the donors, 276 Gb of sequence data and just under 120 million unique TCR beta sequences from about 190 million T cells were reported. Roughly 300 gigabases of sequencing data and roughly 90 million unique TCR sequences were included in an early release covering about 700 HLA-typed donors. The genetic ancestry cluster associated with self-reported Caucasian donors included approximately 85% of the 398 genotyped donors. The aim of the study was to test whether cataloging public T cell receptors could identify signatures of past pathogen exposure. The study profiled the T cell repertoires of around 700 subjects by immunosequencing and related them to cytomegalovirus serostatus. Besides the first cohort of roughly 640 subjects, a separate validation cohort made up of roughly 120 different subjects was used. The study combined high-throughput TCR immunosequencing, statistical association of individual TCRs with disease status, and machine learning to predict cytomegalovirus infection status. A later analysis re-examined previously published TCR beta repertoires from more than 550 donors and added high-resolution HLA genotyping to investigate patterns of TCR occurrence. Rather than using new phenotypic data, the later analysis identified candidate immune exposures from TCR beta sequences and from how often those sequences occurred across donors. An earlier analysis of approximately 500 of the donors applied high-throughput TCR beta sequencing to assess whether each TCR beta V gene segment acted as functional or pseudogenic. Donor age, sex, ethnicity and CMV serostatus were compiled alongside the repertoire data. A later genetic analysis used genome-wide SNP genotypes for about 65% of the 666 donors, treating that subset as a discovery cohort. All discovery cohort repertoires had been generated on a single sequencing platform. HLA typing covered class I and class II loci at four-digit resolution. Typing coverage differed by locus: A, B, C, DRB1 and DQB1 were typed in about 629-640 donors, DQA1 in about 550, DPA1 in 600 to 610, and DPB1 in approximately 450. Roughly five DR-DQ haplotypes were handled as single units for association and clustering because linkage in the cohort was strong. Among about 370 genotyped donors of the cohort, an average of about 220,000 unique TCR beta nucleotide sequences was sequenced per donor, of which 15% to 20% were non-productive.

Library preparation employed the immunoSEQ multiplex PCR assay. For the multiplex PCR, a mixture combining 60 forward primers for TCR Vbeta segments and 13 reverse primers for TCR Jbeta segments was used. The CDR3 region of rearranged TCR beta genes was amplified from genomic DNA by a multiplex PCR assay. On the Illumina HiSeq System, the amplified TCR beta libraries were sequenced as 87-base-pair reads. Processing in the source paper ran as follows. In a later analysis, about 80 million unique TCR beta chains were counted across the approximately 640 repertoires, and about 10 million of these chains were shared by at least two donors. Raw reads were error-corrected and collapsed into unique sequences with a nearest-neighbor algorithm that merged closely related sequences to remove PCR and sequencing errors. Alignment of CDR3 sequences to IMGT reference sequences was used to assign V, D and J gene segments. For a sequence to be retained, a match of at least six nucleotides to both a V gene segment and a J gene segment was required. A rearrangement was called productive if the CDR3 had no stop codons and remained in frame with V and J, and every other rearrangement was called non-productive. Following IMGT convention, CDR3 was defined as the stretch from the second conserved V-encoded cysteine up to the conserved J-encoded phenylalanine. In an earlier analysis of just under 600 of the donors, sequences lacking an unambiguous match to a single V gene segment were excluded. In an earlier analysis of several hundred of the donors, V segments were called functional above 56.7% productive rearrangements and were called segregating when the between-donor standard deviation exceeded 5%. A statistical classification framework was built for diagnosing cytomegalovirus status from the catalog of TCR beta chain sequences. A later analysis assigned V and J genes by comparing TCR nucleotide sequences with IMGT/GENE-DB human TR gene sequences. A later analysis assigned CDR3 sequences and most-parsimonious VDJ recombination scenarios with the TCRdist pipeline. In a later analysis, every TCR beta chain was defined by the combination of its CDR3 amino acid sequence and its V-gene family, and reads without a unique V-gene family were dropped. To address suspected cross-contamination and a sequencing artifact, a later analysis removed several hundred highly shared, low-generation-probability nucleotide sequences. In a later analysis, a clonal expansion index for each public chain was calculated from normalized within-repertoire ranks of inferred template counts. Generation probabilities in a later analysis came from a VDJ recombination model fitted to out-of-frame rearrangements, and those results were checked against IGoR. A later analysis scored TCR-TCR, TCR-HLA and TCR-CMV co-occurrence with hypergeometric tests, applying a repertoire-size bias correction to TCR pairs. False discovery rates were estimated in a later analysis by permuting HLA or CMV assignments 20 times. In a later analysis, co-occurring TCRs were grouped with DBSCAN, and TCRdist sequence similarity was added when clustering was performed within HLA-allele-positive subsets. For co-occurrence clustering, repertoires with fewer than 30,000 or more than 120,000 public chains were excluded, along with a handful of repertoires with anomalous nucleotide sharing. TCRdb stores this immuneACCESS table with in-frame sequences only. Part of the clones is absent; in the studies checked, under half of the shortfall reflects unresolved V genes, and no reason is known for the rest. V, J and clone size derive from that table, while D and trimming were established from the DNA sequence. The data table for this sample lists approximately 130,000 clones. 1.5% to 2% of the sample belongs to the ten largest clones.

The cohort comprised 710 or so healthy bone marrow donors. Cohort members were all nominally healthy when sampled, although unrecorded immune exposures were likely present. The donor tested CMV seronegative, placing the donor among the 350 or so seronegative members of the cohort. Each donor provided a peripheral blood sample, and peripheral blood mononuclear cells were used for TCR beta sequencing. Genomic DNA extraction from the blood cell samples was performed with the Qiagen DNeasy Blood Extraction Kit. From a lookup of the germline V gene (reference sequence), CDR1 and CDR2 are MNHNY and SVGAGI. The CDR3 has 13 amino acids, counting the end cysteine and phenylalanine. The retained sequence is limited to the CDR3, 39 bases, with the frame set at the first base. V is cut back by 7 bases and J by 8 bases, with 6 bases in the junction unmatched. The research as a whole found: Only TCR beta chains were sequenced in this cohort, and the absence of alpha or paired-chain data limited detectable features. In a later analysis, the rate of TCR association differed among HLA loci, with DRB1 alleles having the most associated TCRs and HLA-C alleles having the fewest. In a later genetic analysis, fewer N-insertions in productive TCRs were reported among donors in an Asian-associated ancestry cluster than the roughly 700-donor mean. Most TCR sequences were seen in very few donors, while some public TCRs were found in many individuals. Immune exposure information for the cohort was limited to CMV serostatus. HLA typing was unavailable for some donors at each locus, so association tests used only the typed subset. When HLA alleles, especially DR and DQ, strongly co-occurred, attributing TCR associations to individual alleles was difficult. A further reported finding was that TCR beta sequences accurately predicted the HLA-A and HLA-B alleles for most subjects in the first cohort. Some IMGT-functional V segments, including TRBV6-2 and TRBV6-3, could not be distinguished by the 87-base-pair reads and were therefore excluded. Three of the identified cytomegalovirus-associated TCR beta chains were confirmed in vitro to be specific for cytomegalovirus antigens. A later genetic analysis associated a missense DCLRE1C variant with V-gene and J-gene trimming of TCR beta chains, and an independent cohort replicated the association. A later analysis associated 16,951 TCR beta sequences with specific HLA alleles at a false discovery rate of 0.05. Correlated functional status among segregating V segments might reflect linkage disequilibrium, but an unknown experimental factor could not be ruled out. According to the authors, the approach could potentially be generalized to other disease states and immunological phenotypes. Because counts were too low, 15 to 20 rarely observed V segments, including chromosome 9 orphons, were excluded from the earlier analysis of several hundred of the donors. The study listed 150 to 200 TCR beta chains as associated with cytomegalovirus. Sequencing depth was assumed to be roughly uniform across donors in the presence/absence analyses, though that assumption may not hold. A later analysis found that most CMV-associated TCR beta chains appeared HLA-restricted, with HLA associations seemingly driven largely by CMV exposure. Broadly in line with IMGT annotations, most TCR beta V segments showed up in productive rearrangements about 90% or about 30% of the time in an earlier analysis of several hundred of the donors. A later analysis found that HLA-associated TCR beta chains were more clonally expanded and had lower generation probabilities than equally common non-associated chains. The sequencing pipeline was judged likely to have produced a cluster of highly shared sequence variants as a technical artifact. The classifier was reported to diagnose cytomegalovirus status with high specificity and sensitivity in both the original cohort and the validation cohort. In a later analysis, several top co-occurrence clusters were reported to appear linked to parvovirus B19, influenza, CMV and Epstein-Barr virus.

A note on this clone: Its antigen remains undetermined.

The specimen was PBMCs. The V gene is TRBV6-6 and the J gene is TRBJ2-2; a stretch of 8 junction bases matches TRBD2. This sequence originates from a woman aged 60 to 75 in good health and CMV-seronegative. The CDR3 protein: CASTGRVWGELFF. The bases read TGTGCCAGCACCGGGAGGGTTTGGGGGGAGCTGTTTTTT.